This T cell receptor (beta chain) was identified during a study of CD8 T cells in Susac syndrome. Random hexamers primed reverse transcription of roughly 0.45 to 1 ug RNA. The CDR3 of TCR beta was amplified by immunoSEQ multiplex PCR across 54 Vbeta and 13 Jbeta. TCRdb called the immunoSEQ multiplex PCR reads again in MiXCR, with one record for every CDR3 protein. Found here are 45,000 or so distinct CDR3 sequences, 93% of them singletons; the top ten hold almost 0.55%. Negative isolation was applied to CD8+ and CD4+ T cells, and FACS enrichment was applied to TEMRA cells. This CDR3 spans 20 amino acids. Per the germline V gene, CDR1 is LNHDA and CDR2 is SQIVND (reference sequence). V lost 5 bases, J lost 0 bases, and 12 bases stayed unmatched.

V gene TRBV19 combines with J gene TRBJ2-2; 13 nucleotides agree with TRBD2. Sequenced: CD8+ T cells from PBMCs. This TCR derives from a human donor in good health. CDR3 DNA sequence: TGTGCCAGTAGTCGTACCCTCGGGACTAGCGGGATACCGAACACCGGGGAGCTGTTTTTT. Translated: CASSRTLGTSGIPNTGELFF.